A selection of T cell receptor beta chains follows, all from one sample in a study of blood T cell repertoires in COVID-19. Profiled with immunoSEQ multiplex PCR; TCRdb holds only in-frame clones, not every one. This table holds 55,000 to 75,000 clones, 80% to 85% found once. Sequencing was performed on peripheral blood. These receptors all stem from a human donor in a cohort sampled during active COVID-19. Both conserved end residues are part of each CDR3. The D gene is left open where the match is weak. Some rows have no size entry. The others give once, few or many, or a class for an expanded clone.

TRBV5-1	-	TRBJ1-6	few	CASSLDGRLDYSPLHF	TGCGCCAGCAGCTTGGACGGCAGGCTGGATTATTCACCCCTCCACTTT
TRBV28	-	TRBJ2-1	-	CASSRGTSYNEQFF	TGTGCCAGCAGTCGGGGTACCTCCTACAATGAGCAGTTCTTC
TRBV29-1	-	TRBJ1-1	few	CSVGGGGTEAFF	TGCAGCGTAGGCGGCGGGGGCACTGAAGCTTTCTTT
TRBV28	-	TRBJ2-1	-	CASSPFGDEQFF	TGTGCCAGCAGTCCTTTCGGGGATGAGCAGTTCTTC
TRBV7-3	TRBD2	TRBJ2-1	-	CASSPGLAGSSYNEQFF	TGTGCCAGCAGCCCCGGACTAGCGGGGAGCTCCTACAATGAGCAGTTCTTC
TRBV5-1	-	TRBJ1-2	few	CASSLAQGRGYTF	TGCGCCAGCAGCTTGGCCCAGGGAAGAGGCTACACCTTC
TRBV28	-	TRBJ2-2	-	CASSLPYTGELFF	TGTGCCAGCAGTCTCCCCTACACCGGGGAGCTGTTTTTT
TRBV21-1	-	TRBJ1-1	-	CASSKEIDWITSGVWKEAFF	TGTGCCAGCAGCAAAGAAATCGACTGGATTACATCGGGTGTTTGGAAAGAAGCTTTCTTT
TRBV3-1/TRBV3-2	TRBD2	TRBJ2-5	-	CASSFGLAGRETQYF	TGTGCCAGCAGCTTCGGACTAGCGGGGAGAGAGACCCAGTACTTC
TRBV6-4	TRBD2	TRBJ2-1	-	CARGRSGSSYNEQFF	TGTGCCAGAGGGCGGAGCGGGAGCTCCTACAATGAGCAGTTCTTC
TRBV7-9	TRBD1	TRBJ1-2	-	CASSLGAQGASRGYTF	TGTGCCAGCAGCTTAGGAGCACAGGGGGCGTCGAGGGGCTACACCTTC
TRBV6-5	TRBD1	TRBJ1-1	-	CASGQGFTEAFF	TGTGCCAGCGGACAGGGATTCACTGAAGCTTTCTTT
TRBV7-8	-	TRBJ2-3	once	CASSLLVAVTDTQYF	TGTGCCAGCAGCTTACTGGTAGCGGTAACAGATACGCAGTATTTT
TRBV27	-	TRBJ1-4	few	CASSLNLGLPDEKLFF	TGTGCCAGCAGTTTAAACCTGGGACTACCGGATGAAAAACTGTTTTTT
TRBV11-2	-	TRBJ2-7	-	CASSSRGKDYYYEQYF	TGTGCCAGCAGCTCACGGGGGAAGGATTATTACTACGAGCAGTACTTC
TRBV30	TRBD1	TRBJ2-2	-	CACHGGQGKYRAGELFF	TGTGCCTGCCATGGGGGACAGGGGAAATATAGGGCCGGGGAGCTGTTTTTT
TRBV5-1	TRBD1	TRBJ1-1	few	CASSLGQGQGVWTEAFF	TGCGCCAGCAGCTTGGGCCAGGGACAGGGAGTATGGACTGAAGCTTTCTTT
TRBV19	-	TRBJ1-1	-	CASSVEWGGIAEAFF	TGTGCCAGTAGTGTGGAGTGGGGGGGAATCGCTGAAGCTTTCTTT
TRBV24-1	TRBD2	TRBJ2-2	few	CATSDPTSGRLTGELFF	TGTGCCACCAGTGACCCGACTAGCGGGAGGCTCACCGGGGAGCTGTTTTTT
TRBV5-1	-	TRBJ1-1	-	CASSLGPRIEAFF	TGCGCCAGCAGCTTGGGGCCCCGCATCGAAGCTTTCTTT
TRBV6-5	-	TRBJ1-2	-	CASRADRNYGYTF	TGTGCCAGCCGGGCGGACAGAAACTATGGCTACACCTTC
TRBV4-2	-	TRBJ2-4	-	CASSQVERSVGYQNIQYF	TGTGCCAGCAGCCAAGTGGAGCGCTCGGTCGGCTACCAAAACATTCAGTACTTC
TRBV28	-	TRBJ1-2	-	CASSSGGLYGYTF	TGTGCCAGCAGTTCGGGGGGGCTCTATGGCTACACCTTC
TRBV11-2	-	TRBJ2-2	-	CASSSPLLSGELFF	TGTGCCAGCAGCTCCCCATTACTTTCCGGGGAGCTGTTTTTT
TRBV7-6	-	TRBJ2-7	-	CASSLAGTYEQYF	TGTGCCAGCAGCTTGGCGGGGACTTACGAGCAGTACTTC
TRBV28	TRBD1	TRBJ1-5	few	CASRTGFGQPQHF	TGTGCCAGCCGGACAGGGTTTGGTCAGCCCCAGCATTTT
TRBV9	TRBD2	TRBJ2-1	-	CASSVGSEREGYNEQFF	TGTGCCAGCAGCGTAGGGTCGGAGCGGGAGGGATACAATGAGCAGTTCTTC
TRBV6-4	TRBD2	TRBJ2-1	-	CASSLTLYSSGDEQFF	TGTGCCAGCAGCCTGACTTTATACTCTAGCGGTGATGAGCAGTTCTTC
TRBV6-2/TRBV6-3	TRBD2	TRBJ2-3	-	CASSGGLAGDTQYF	TGTGCCAGCAGTGGGGGACTAGCGGGGGATACGCAGTATTTT
TRBV29-1	-	TRBJ2-3	-	CSGRTGTDTQYF	TGCAGCGGCAGGACAGGCACAGATACGCAGTATTTT
TRBV24-1	-	TRBJ2-7	few	CATSNSGGYEQYF	TGTGCCACCTCAAACAGTGGAGGGTACGAGCAGTACTTC
TRBV28	TRBD2	TRBJ2-5	-	CASALAGESETQYF	TGTGCCAGCGCGCTAGCGGGAGAGTCGGAGACCCAGTACTTC
TRBV7-9	TRBD2	TRBJ2-3	-	CASSPGLGVDTQYF	TGTGCCAGCAGCCCGGGACTAGGGGTTGATACGCAGTATTTT
TRBV7-8	-	TRBJ1-1	-	CASSPKLGARGVTEAFF	TGTGCCAGCAGCCCAAAACTAGGGGCGCGGGGGGTCACTGAAGCTTTCTTT
TRBV3-1/TRBV3-2	TRBD2	TRBJ2-1	-	CASSPAGAAYNEQFF	TGTGCCAGCAGCCCGGCGGGAGCTGCCTACAATGAGCAGTTCTTC
TRBV24-1	-	TRBJ2-5	-	CATSDLRVPLTQYF	TGTGCCACCAGTGATCTCCGGGTCCCCTTGACCCAGTACTTC
TRBV20-1	-	TRBJ1-2	-	CSAPQGESYTF	TGCAGTGCCCCCCAGGGTGAGAGCTACACCTTC
TRBV7-6	-	TRBJ2-1	-	CASSLGGSSSEQFF	TGTGCCAGCAGCTTAGGCGGAAGTTCCTCTGAGCAGTTCTTC
TRBV30	TRBD1	TRBJ2-3	-	CAWTDAYRGGDTQYF	TGTGCCTGGACCGATGCTTACAGGGGTGGGGATACGCAGTATTTT
TRBV5-4	TRBD1	TRBJ2-7	once	CASSLVPGTGEYEQYF	TGTGCCAGCAGCTTGGTCCCCGGGACAGGGGAGTACGAGCAGTACTTC
TRBV5-1	TRBD1	TRBJ2-7	-	CASSLVGLDRGYEQYF	TGCGCCAGCAGCTTGGTAGGGTTGGACAGGGGTTACGAGCAGTACTTC
TRBV28	-	TRBJ1-5	-	CASSKGRDGPQHF	TGTGCCAGCAGTAAGGGCAGGGATGGACCCCAGCATTTT
TRBV7-6	TRBD2	TRBJ2-2	once	CASRQNSGRGTGELFF	TGTGCCAGCAGACAGAATAGCGGGAGGGGGACCGGGGAGCTGTTTTTT
TRBV11-2	-	TRBJ1-2	-	CASSSLTHGYTF	TGTGCCAGCAGCTCTCTTACACATGGCTACACCTTC
TRBV10-2	TRBD1	TRBJ1-2	-	CASSEQGQGNGYTF	TGCGCCAGCAGTGAGCAGGGACAGGGGAATGGCTACACCTTC
TRBV5-4	TRBD2	TRBJ2-2	-	CASSLLDGRVGELFF	TGTGCCAGCAGCTTGCTTGACGGGAGGGTCGGGGAGCTGTTTTTT